This TCR beta chain appears in the sequencing data of a study of early T cells in non-severe SARS-CoV-2 infection. On the study more broadly: Unsorted whole blood bulk RNA was sequenced, with unpaired chains.

Individual cDNA molecules were tagged with unique molecular identifiers, the study reported. TCRdb reanalysed the 5' RACE reads using MiXCR and keeps one entry per CDR3 protein. The sample shows about 40,000 distinct CDR3 sequences, 5% to 6.5% of them seen only once. This clonotype was observed many times. Its antigen is undetermined. General study findings and limits: A preference for anti-spike CD8 responses marked VDJdb matching, which missed private and CD4 specificities.

V gave up 3 bases and J gave up 8 bases, with 15 bases separating them. The length of the CDR3 is 14 residues. Germline assignment: CDR1 MRHNA and CDR2 SNTAGT. Sequenced input: whole blood. The sequence was collected from an adult who was a healthcare worker with PCR-confirmed SARS-CoV-2 infection or an uninfected control (not recorded which). V usage is TRBV6-4 and J usage is TRBJ2-3; D perhaps matches TRBD2 (5 bases). The CDR3 spells CASSEGREPFTQYF. CDR3 sequence (DNA): TGTGCCAGCAGTGAAGGTCGGGAACCCTTTACGCAGTATTTT.